The 10 T cell receptor beta chains below come from one sample, sequenced in a study of cytomegalovirus exposure and HLA in healthy donors. 60 Vbeta and 13 Jbeta primers were used in PCR. The assay was immunoSEQ multiplex PCR, and TCRdb's table has in-frame clones only and misses some. The sample records about 130,000 clones, roughly 79% being singletons. Sequencing was done on a sample of PBMCs. The receptors come from a woman aged 45-65 years in good health and CMV-seronegative.

The chain recombines TRBV29-1 with TRBJ2-2; TRBD1 might be the D (5 bases). Trimming took 4 bases from V and 4 from J, leaving 13 bases between them. CDR1 and CDR2 (germline): SQVTM, ANQGSEA. There are 14 residues in the CDR3. The CDR3 sequence is CSVGGASATGELFF. The CDR3 region has the DNA TGCAGCGTTGGGGGCGCCTCGGCCACCGGGGAGCTGTTTTTT.

In its sample, this clone was seen once. J is TRBJ2-7 and V is TRBV4-2; 8 bases fit TRBD1. The CDR3 loop spans 16 amino acids. With V trimmed by 3 bases and J by 2 bases, 9 bases remained unmatched. The germline V gene has CDR1 LGHNA and CDR2 YNFKEQ. CDR3 in DNA: TGTGCCAGCAGCCAGGGAGCGACAGGGGACCCCTACGAGCAGTACTTC. Protein: CASSQGATGDPYEQYF.

This clone occurred a few times. The chain couples TRBV19 to TRBJ2-3; D remains ambiguous. CDR1 and CDR2 (germline): LNHDA, SQIVND (reference sequence). CDR3 length: 14 residues. Trimming shortened V by 5 bases and J by 3 bases, and 12 bases separated the two germline ends. The CDR3 spells CASSVGWATDTQYF. The CDR3, as DNA: TGTGCCAGTAGTGTCGGATGGGCAACAGATACGCAGTATTTT.

V usage is TRBV7-8 and J usage is TRBJ2-1, with 10 bases fitting TRBD2. Germline assignment: CDR1 SGHVS and CDR2 FQNEAQ. The CDR3 is made up of 17 amino acids. Losses at the gene ends were 3 bases for V and 1 base for J; bases not matched to a gene: 6. CDR3: CASSLVNSGRSYNEQFF. Here the CDR3 DNA reads TGTGCCAGCAGCTTGGTCAATAGCGGGAGGTCCTACAATGAGCAGTTCTTC. Variable domain in full (rest from reference TRBV7-8 and TRBJ2-1): GAGVSQSPRYKVAKRGQDVALRCDPISGHVSLFWYQQALGQGPEFLTYFQNEAQLDKSGLPSDRFFAERPEGSVSTLKIQRTQQEDSAVYLCASSLVNSGRSYNEQFFGPGTRLTVL.

This clone was seen a few times. The chain employs TRBV5-1 and TRBJ2-1; 12 nucleotides align to TRBD2. V shed 1 base, J shed 2 bases, and the junction held 4 bases outside the gene matches. Per germline, CDR1 SGHRS and CDR2 YFSETQ. There are 17 residues in the CDR3. This chain's CDR3 is CASSLPRTSGTYNEQFF. CDR3 coding DNA: TGCGCCAGCAGCTTGCCCCGGACTAGCGGGACCTACAATGAGCAGTTCTTC. Together with reference TRBV5-1 and TRBJ2-1, the CDR3 gives the full variable domain: KAGVTQTPRYLIKTRGQQVTLSCSPISGHRSVSWYQQTPGQGLQFLFEYFSETQRNKGNFPGRFSGRQFSNSRSEMNVSTLELGDSALYLCASSLPRTSGTYNEQFFGPGTRLTVL.

The chain uses TRBV5-1 and TRBJ2-1; weak D call: TRBD1 (7 bases). The V gene lost 4 bases and the J gene lost 4 bases, with 21 bases spanning the gap. Looked up from germline, CDR1 is SGHRS and CDR2 is YFSETQ. This CDR3 region has 17 residues. The CDR3 spells CASSPRGGTVLYNEQFF. DNA for the CDR3: TGCGCCAGCAGCCCCCGGGGCGGGACAGTTCTATACAATGAGCAGTTCTTC. The complete variable domain, with remaining parts taken from reference TRBV5-1 and TRBJ2-1, reads KAGVTQTPRYLIKTRGQQVTLSCSPISGHRSVSWYQQTPGQGLQFLFEYFSETQRNKGNFPGRFSGRQFSNSRSEMNVSTLELGDSALYLCASSPRGGTVLYNEQFFGPGTRLTVL.

A word on this clone: The same CDR3 also results from other DNA sequences found in this sample. V usage is TRBV4-3 and J usage is TRBJ2-2; D remains ambiguous. This CDR3 region has 15 residues. V shed 4 bases and J shed 6 bases, with 15 bases lying between them. Germline assignment: CDR1 LGHNA and CDR2 YSLEER. CDR3 coding DNA: TGCGCCAGCAGCCCAGTTCTGAGTGAGGCCGGGGAGCTGTTTTTT. Translation: CASSPVLSEAGELFF.

The V call is TRBV29-1, the J call TRBJ2-3, with D unclear. Deletions cut 3 bases from V and 2 bases from J, with 18 bases between. Germline V lookup: CDR1 SQVTM, CDR2 ANQGSEA. This CDR3 has 16 residues. CDR3 amino acids: CSVDSTQRSATDTQYF. The CDR3 nucleotides read TGCAGCGTTGACTCGACCCAGAGGTCAGCCACAGATACGCAGTATTTT.

This rearrangement joins TRBV5-1 to TRBJ2-4; D ambiguous. This CDR3 comprises 13 residues. The ends were cut back, 1 base at V and 4 bases at J, with 6 bases in the middle. Germline V gene data show CDR1 as SGHRS and CDR2 as YFSETQ. As DNA, the CDR3 is TGCGCCAGCAGCTTGTACAGTAAAAACATTCAGTACTTC. This translates into CASSLYSKNIQYF.

The genes are TRBV19 and TRBJ1-5, with a weak D call TRBD1 (6 bases). The V end was cut by 1 base, the J end by 7 bases, with 14 bases between. Germline CDR1 LNHDA, CDR2 SQIVND (reference sequence). The CDR3 consists of 15 residues. The CDR3 here is CASSIVGAGHQPQHF. As DNA, the CDR3 is TGTGCCAGTAGTATAGTGGGGGCAGGGCACCAGCCCCAGCATTTT.